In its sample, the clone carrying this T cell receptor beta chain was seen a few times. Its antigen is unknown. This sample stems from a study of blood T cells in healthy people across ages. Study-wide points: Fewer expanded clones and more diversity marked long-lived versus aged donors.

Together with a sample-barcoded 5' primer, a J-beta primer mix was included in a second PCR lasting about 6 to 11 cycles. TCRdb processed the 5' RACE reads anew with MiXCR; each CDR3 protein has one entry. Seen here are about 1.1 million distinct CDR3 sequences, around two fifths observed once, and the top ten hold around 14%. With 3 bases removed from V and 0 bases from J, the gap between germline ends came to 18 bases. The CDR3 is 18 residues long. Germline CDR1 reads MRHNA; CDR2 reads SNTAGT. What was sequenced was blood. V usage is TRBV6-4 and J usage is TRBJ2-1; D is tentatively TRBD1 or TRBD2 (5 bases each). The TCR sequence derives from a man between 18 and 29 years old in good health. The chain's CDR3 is CASSEGRMGLASYNEQFF. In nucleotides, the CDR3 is TGTGCCAGCAGTGAGGGACGTATGGGGTTGGCCTCCTACAATGAGCAGTTCTTC.